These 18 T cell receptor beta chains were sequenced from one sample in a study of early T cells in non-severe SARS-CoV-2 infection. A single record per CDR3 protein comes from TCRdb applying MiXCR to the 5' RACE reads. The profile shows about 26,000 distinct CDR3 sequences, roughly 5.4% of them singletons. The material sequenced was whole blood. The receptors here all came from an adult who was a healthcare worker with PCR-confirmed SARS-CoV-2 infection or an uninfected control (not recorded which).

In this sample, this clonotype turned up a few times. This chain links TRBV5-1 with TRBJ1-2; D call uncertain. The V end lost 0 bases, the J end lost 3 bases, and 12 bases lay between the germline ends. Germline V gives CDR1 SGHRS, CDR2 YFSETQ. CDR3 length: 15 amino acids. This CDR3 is CASSLDPPSDYGYTF. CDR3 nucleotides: TGCGCCAGCAGCTTGGACCCCCCTTCAGACTATGGCTACACCTTC.

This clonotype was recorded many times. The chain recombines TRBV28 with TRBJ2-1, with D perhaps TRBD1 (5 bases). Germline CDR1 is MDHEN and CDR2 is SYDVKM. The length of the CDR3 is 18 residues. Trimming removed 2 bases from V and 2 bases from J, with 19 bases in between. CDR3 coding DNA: TGTGCCAGCAGTTTACAGACAGTAAAGCTAATCGCCTACAATGAGCAGTTCTTC. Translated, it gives CASSLQTVKLIAYNEQFF.

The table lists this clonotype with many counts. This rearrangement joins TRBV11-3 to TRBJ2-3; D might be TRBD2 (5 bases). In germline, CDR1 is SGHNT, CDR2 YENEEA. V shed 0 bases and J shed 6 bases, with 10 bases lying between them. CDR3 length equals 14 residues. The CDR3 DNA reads TGTGCCAGCAGCTTAGAGGCTAGCCGGGATACGCAGTATTTT. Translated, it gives CASSLEASRDTQYF.

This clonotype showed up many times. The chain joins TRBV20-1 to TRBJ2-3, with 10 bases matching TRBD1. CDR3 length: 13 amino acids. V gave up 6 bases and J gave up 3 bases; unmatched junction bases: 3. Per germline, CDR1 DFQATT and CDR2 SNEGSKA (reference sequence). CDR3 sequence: CSAAGQGTDTQYF. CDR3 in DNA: TGCAGTGCGGCGGGACAGGGGACAGATACGCAGTATTTT.

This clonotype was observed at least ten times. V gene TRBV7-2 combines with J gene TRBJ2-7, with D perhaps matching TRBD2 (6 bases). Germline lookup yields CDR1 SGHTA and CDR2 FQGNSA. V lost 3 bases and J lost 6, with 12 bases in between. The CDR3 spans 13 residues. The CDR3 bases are TGTGCCAGCAGCTTCGGGAGAGGGTCCGAGCAGTACTTC. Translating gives CASSFGRGSEQYF.

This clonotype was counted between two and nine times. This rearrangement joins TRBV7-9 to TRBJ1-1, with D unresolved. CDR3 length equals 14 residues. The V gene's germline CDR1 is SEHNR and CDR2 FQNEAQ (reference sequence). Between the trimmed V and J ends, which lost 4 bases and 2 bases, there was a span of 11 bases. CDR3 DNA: TGTGCCAGCAGCTCAAGAGGATACAACACTGAAGCTTTCTTT. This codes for CASSSRGYNTEAFF.

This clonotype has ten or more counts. CDR3 in amino acids: CASSHDRGNTEAFF. DNA for the CDR3: TGTGCCAGCAGTCACGACAGGGGGAACACTGAAGCTTTCTTT. The genes are TRBV6-2 or TRBV6-3 and TRBJ1-1; 8 positions agree with TRBD1. After removal of 5 bases from V and 1 base from J, the junction contained 3 bases not matched to a gene. Per the germline V gene, CDR1 is MNHEY and CDR2 is SVGEGT. This CDR3 region has 14 residues.

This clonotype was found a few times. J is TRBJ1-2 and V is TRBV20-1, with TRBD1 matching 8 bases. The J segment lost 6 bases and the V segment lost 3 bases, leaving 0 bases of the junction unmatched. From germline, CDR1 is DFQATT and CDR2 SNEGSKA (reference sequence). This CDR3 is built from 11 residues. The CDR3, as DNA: TGCAGTGCTAGGACAGGGGATGGCTACACCTTC. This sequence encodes CSARTGDGYTF.

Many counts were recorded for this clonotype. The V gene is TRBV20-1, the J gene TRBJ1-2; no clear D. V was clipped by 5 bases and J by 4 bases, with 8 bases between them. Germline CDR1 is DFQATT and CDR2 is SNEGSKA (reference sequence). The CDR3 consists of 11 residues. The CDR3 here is CSAAGGYGYTF. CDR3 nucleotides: TGCAGTGCTGCCGGCGGCTATGGCTACACCTTC.

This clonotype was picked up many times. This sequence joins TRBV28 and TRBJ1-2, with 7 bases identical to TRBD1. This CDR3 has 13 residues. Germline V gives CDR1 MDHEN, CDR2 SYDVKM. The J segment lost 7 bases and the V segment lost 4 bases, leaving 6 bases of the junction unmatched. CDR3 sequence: CASSSVDRVGYTF. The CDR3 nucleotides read TGTGCCAGCAGTTCAGTTGACAGGGTTGGCTACACCTTC.

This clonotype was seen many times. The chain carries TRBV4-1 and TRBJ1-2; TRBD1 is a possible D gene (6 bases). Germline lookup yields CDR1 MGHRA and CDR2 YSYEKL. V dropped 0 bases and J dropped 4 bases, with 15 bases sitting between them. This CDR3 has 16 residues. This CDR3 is CASSQDKWTASYGYTF. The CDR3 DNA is TGCGCCAGCAGCCAAGATAAGTGGACAGCGAGCTATGGCTACACCTTC.

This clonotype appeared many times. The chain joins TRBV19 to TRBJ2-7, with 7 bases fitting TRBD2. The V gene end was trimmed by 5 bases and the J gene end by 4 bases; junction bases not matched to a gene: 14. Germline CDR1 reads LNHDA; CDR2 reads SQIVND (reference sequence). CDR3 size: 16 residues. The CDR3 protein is CASSRNLAAIIYEQYF. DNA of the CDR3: TGTGCCAGTAGTCGGAATCTAGCGGCGATAATTTACGAGCAGTACTTC.

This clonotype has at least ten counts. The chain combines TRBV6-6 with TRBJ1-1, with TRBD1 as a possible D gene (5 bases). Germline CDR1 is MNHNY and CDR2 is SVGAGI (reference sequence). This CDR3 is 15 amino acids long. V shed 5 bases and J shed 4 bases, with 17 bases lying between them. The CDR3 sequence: CASSQNPGLGTEAFF. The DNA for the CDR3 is TGTGCCAGCAGTCAGAACCCGGGGCTGGGCACTGAAGCTTTCTTT.

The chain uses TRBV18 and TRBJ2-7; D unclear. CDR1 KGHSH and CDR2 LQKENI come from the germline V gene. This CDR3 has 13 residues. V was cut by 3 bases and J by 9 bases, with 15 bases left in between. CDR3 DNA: TGTGCCAGCTCACCCAGGTCCCACCCCGGGCAGTACTTC. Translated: CASSPRSHPGQYF.

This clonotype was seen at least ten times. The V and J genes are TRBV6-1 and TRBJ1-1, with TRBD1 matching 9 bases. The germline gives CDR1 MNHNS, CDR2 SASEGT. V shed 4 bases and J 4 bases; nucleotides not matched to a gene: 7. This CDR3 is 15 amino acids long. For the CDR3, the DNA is TGTGCCAGCAGTGTCACGGGACAGGGTAGCACTGAAGCTTTCTTT. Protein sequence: CASSVTGQGSTEAFF.

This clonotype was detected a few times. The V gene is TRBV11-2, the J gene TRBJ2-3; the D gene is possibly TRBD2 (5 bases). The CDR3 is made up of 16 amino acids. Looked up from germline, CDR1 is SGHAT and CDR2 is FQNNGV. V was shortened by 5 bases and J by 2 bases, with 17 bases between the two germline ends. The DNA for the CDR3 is TGTGCCAGCAGCCTAACGGCTAGGAGGACCACAGATACGCAGTATTTT. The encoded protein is CASSLTARRTTDTQYF.

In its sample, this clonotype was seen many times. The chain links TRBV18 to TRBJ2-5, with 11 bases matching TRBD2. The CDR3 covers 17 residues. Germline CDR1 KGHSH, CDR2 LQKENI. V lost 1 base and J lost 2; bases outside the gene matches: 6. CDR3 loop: CASSPQGTSGYQETQYF. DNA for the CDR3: TGTGCCAGCTCACCACAAGGGACTAGCGGCTATCAAGAGACCCAGTACTTC.

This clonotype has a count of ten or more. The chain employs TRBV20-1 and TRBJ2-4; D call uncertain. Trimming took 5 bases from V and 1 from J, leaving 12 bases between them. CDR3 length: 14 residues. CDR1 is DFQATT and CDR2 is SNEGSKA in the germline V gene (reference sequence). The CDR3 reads CSARHRVAKNIQYF. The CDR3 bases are TGCAGTGCTCGACATAGGGTCGCCAAAAACATTCAGTACTTC.